Shown below are 16 T cell receptor beta chains from a single sample sequenced in a study of blood T cell repertoires in COVID-19. Using immunoSEQ multiplex PCR, the repertoire was profiled, and TCRdb retains in-frame clones only, with some absent. The sample comprises around 250,000 clones, around 82% of which are singletons, and approximately 5.4% rests with the top ten. The sample consisted of peripheral blood. The receptor source for this set is a man older than 75 with acute or convalescent COVID-19.

The rearrangement joins TRBV6-5 to TRBJ2-7; 7 positions agree with TRBD2. The germline V gene has CDR1 MNHEY and CDR2 SVGAGI. This CDR3 spans 16 amino acids. With V trimmed by 2 bases and J by 3 bases, 10 bases remained unmatched. CDR3 in DNA: TGTGCCAGCAGTTACAGCCGGGGGGTTGAACTCTACGAGCAGTACTTC. Protein sequence: CASSYSRGVELYEQYF.

This chain joins TRBV19 and TRBJ2-2; D is possibly TRBD1 (6 bases). The length of the CDR3 is 16 residues. CDR1 is LNHDA and CDR2 is SQIVND in the germline V gene (reference sequence). The V gene lost 1 base and the J gene lost 5 bases, with 14 bases spanning the gap. CDR3 region: CASSIASTGITGELFF. The DNA for the CDR3 is TGTGCCAGTAGTATAGCAAGTACAGGGATAACCGGGGAGCTGTTTTTT. Full variable domain (remainder filled in from reference TRBV19 and TRBJ2-2): DGGITQSPKYLFRKEGQNVTLSCEQNLNHDAMYWYRQDPGQGLRLIYYSQIVNDFQKGDIAEGYSVSREKKESFPLTVTSAQKNPTAFYLCASSIASTGITGELFFGEGSRLTVL.

The chain joins TRBV2 to TRBJ1-5; 9 nucleotides agree with TRBD1. With 3 bases clipped from V and 0 bases from J, the junction kept 3 bases outside the gene matches. This CDR3 is 16 amino acids long. Per germline, CDR1 SNHLY and CDR2 FYNNEI. The CDR3 coding sequence is TGTGCCAGCAGTGAGGGGACAGGGATTAGCAATCAGCCCCAGCATTTT. Its translation is CASSEGTGISNQPQHF.

The chain couples TRBV6-5 to TRBJ1-3, with D maybe TRBD1 (5 bases). The CDR3 covers 15 residues. Germline values: CDR1 MNHEY, CDR2 SVGAGI. The V and J ends lost 6 bases and 0 bases respectively, with 12 bases between them. In nucleotides, the CDR3 is TGTGCCAGCAGCTCGGGGACTTACTCTGGAAACACCATATATTTT. Its translation is CASSSGTYSGNTIYF.

The chain employs TRBV7-2 and TRBJ2-1; tentative D call: TRBD2 (5 bases). Germline assignment: CDR1 SGHTA and CDR2 FQGNSA. CDR3 length equals 14 residues. V lost 5 bases, J lost 7 bases, and 15 bases lay in between. As DNA, the CDR3 is TGTGCCAGCAGCCCGCCCGTGGCGGGTAATGAGCAGTTCTTC. The encoded protein is CASSPPVAGNEQFF. The whole variable domain, filled in from reference TRBV7-2 and TRBJ2-1, reads GAGVSQSPSNKVTEKGKDVELRCDPISGHTALYWYRQSLGQGLEFLIYFQGNSAPDKSGLPSDRFSAERTGGSVSTLTIQRTQQEDSAVYLCASSPPVAGNEQFFGPGTRLTVL.

This clone has only a few counts. The chain combines TRBV18 with TRBJ1-2, with a possible D match to TRBD1 (6 bases). The V end lost 6 bases, the J end lost 4 bases, and 15 bases lay between the germline ends. CDR1 KGHSH and CDR2 LQKENI come from the germline V gene. The CDR3 is 14 amino acids. The CDR3 DNA is TGTGCCAGCTCCCGGGTGGGGGCGATCTATGGCTACACCTTC. Translated: CASSRVGAIYGYTF.

The V gene is TRBV24-1, the J gene TRBJ2-3; 14 nucleotides agree with TRBD2. Trimming at V came to 4 bases and at J to 5 bases, leaving 4 bases not matched to a gene. Germline V gene lookup returns CDR1 KGHDR and CDR2 SFDVKD. The CDR3 has 16 amino acids. DNA for the CDR3: TGTGCCACCAGTGACCCCGGGACTAGCGGGAGAGATACGCAGTATTTT. It is translated as CATSDPGTSGRDTQYF.

The V call is TRBV7-9, the J call TRBJ2-7, with 9 bases fitting TRBD1. Germline loops: CDR1 SEHNR, CDR2 FQNEAQ (reference sequence). The CDR3 totals 16 residues. V lost 4 bases and J lost 1; bases outside the gene matches: 8. The CDR3 DNA follows: TGTGCCAGCAGCTCAGAGCCGGGACAGGGTTCCTACGAGCAGTACTTC. It is translated as CASSSEPGQGSYEQYF.

This rearrangement joins TRBV5-1 to TRBJ2-3, with D maybe TRBD2 (5 bases). V lost 1 base and J lost 0, with 9 bases in between. Germline V gene sequence: CDR1 SGHRS, CDR2 YFSETQ. The CDR3 has 15 amino acids. CDR3 DNA: TGCGCCAGCAGCTTGCCCCTAGCTAGCACAGATACGCAGTATTTT. Translating gives CASSLPLASTDTQYF.

The genes are TRBV3-1 (or the pseudogene TRBV3-2) and TRBJ2-5; the D gene is possibly TRBD1 (5 bases). V lost 0 bases to trimming and J lost 5 bases, with 13 bases between them. The CDR3 is made up of 15 amino acids. Germline V gives CDR1 LGHDT, CDR2 YNNKEL (reference sequence). This CDR3 reads CASSQDMGQAETQYF. The CDR3 nucleotides read TGTGCCAGCAGCCAAGATATGGGGCAGGCGGAGACCCAGTACTTC.

The chain joins TRBV7-8 to TRBJ1-1; D may be TRBD1 (5 bases). Germline values: CDR1 SGHVS, CDR2 FQNEAQ. The CDR3 runs to 13 residues. Trimming removed 4 bases at V and 4 bases at J, with 10 bases between. Written as DNA, the CDR3 is TGTGCCAGCAGCTCCCAGGGAACCACTGAAGCTTTCTTT. Residues: CASSSQGTTEAFF. The full variable domain, its missing parts supplied by reference TRBV7-8 and TRBJ1-1, is GAGVSQSPRYKVAKRGQDVALRCDPISGHVSLFWYQQALGQGPEFLTYFQNEAQLDKSGLPSDRFFAERPEGSVSTLKIQRTQQEDSAVYLCASSSQGTTEAFFGQGTRLTVV.

The chain is built from TRBV9 and TRBJ2-1, with 10 nucleotides matching TRBD1. V was pared by 3 bases and J by 9 bases, with 12 bases of the junction left unmatched. Germline CDR1 SGDLS, CDR2 YYNGEE. The CDR3 runs to 16 residues. The CDR3: CASSASTGTGASEQFF. CDR3 coding DNA: TGTGCCAGCAGCGCAAGCACCGGGACAGGGGCGTCTGAGCAGTTCTTC.

The V and J genes are TRBV4-2 and TRBJ1-1; tentative D call: TRBD1 (5 bases). V gave up 0 bases and J gave up 1 base, with 9 bases separating them. The germline CDR1 and CDR2 sequences are LGHNA and YNFKEQ. The length of the CDR3 is 15 residues. CDR3 in amino acids: CASSQEGVANTEAFF. CDR3 nucleotide sequence: TGTGCCAGCAGCCAAGAAGGGGTTGCGAACACTGAAGCTTTCTTT.

The chain couples TRBV10-3 to TRBJ2-7; perhaps TRBD1 as D (6 bases). Germline assignment: CDR1 ENHRY and CDR2 SYGVKD. The CDR3 contains 14 residues. Trimming pared 0 bases from V and 4 bases from J, leaving 10 bases between. The CDR3 region has the DNA TGTGCCATCAGTGAGTCAGGCAGGGGTTACGAGCAGTACTTC. Protein: CAISESGRGYEQYF.

The chain has TRBV14 and TRBJ1-6; tentative D call: TRBD1 (5 bases). The CDR3 totals 16 residues. Between the trimmed V and J ends, which lost 3 bases and 9 bases, there was a span of 18 bases. The germline CDR1 and CDR2 sequences are SGHDN and FVKESK. In DNA, the CDR3 is TGTGCCAGCAGCCACTCAACGGGGGGGGGAAGTTCACCCCTCCACTTT. Its protein is CASSHSTGGGSSPLHF.

The J gene is TRBJ2-7, the V gene TRBV5-4; the match to TRBD1 covers 8 bases. J gave up 7 bases and V 3 bases, and 9 bases lay outside the gene matches. The germline gives CDR1 SGHNT, CDR2 YYREEE (reference sequence). This CDR3 comprises 14 residues. CDR3 sequence: CASSSRDRSEEQYF. CDR3 nucleotide sequence: TGTGCCAGCAGCTCCCGGGACAGGTCGGAGGAGCAGTACTTC.